These 23 T cell receptor beta chains share one sample of origin, sequenced in a study of shared clonotypes between healthy human individuals. Using immunoSEQ multiplex PCR, the repertoire was profiled, and TCRdb retains in-frame clones only, with some absent. The data show around 2,000,000 clones, approximately 94% seen once. Selected positively for CCR7 and CD45RO-negative, naive CD8 cells excluded terminally differentiated effector memory CD45RA+ cells. Sequencing was carried out using naive CD8+ T cells sorted from blood. These receptors came from a man aged 18 to 35 in good health.

The V gene is TRBV10-3, the J gene TRBJ1-6, with a tentative D call TRBD1 (6 bases). From germline, CDR1 is ENHRY and CDR2 SYGVKD. V was shortened by 0 bases and J by 3 bases, with 18 bases between the two germline ends. The CDR3 loop spans 19 amino acids. The CDR3 protein is CAISESRTDPRGYNSPLHF. Here the CDR3 DNA reads TGTGCCATCAGTGAGTCTAGGACAGACCCCCGGGGCTATAATTCACCCCTCCACTTT.

The V and J genes are TRBV5-8 and TRBJ2-7; D is uncertain. This CDR3 comprises 15 residues. Trimming pared 0 bases from V and 0 bases from J, leaving 10 bases between. CDR1 and CDR2 (germline): SGHTS, YDEGEE. The CDR3 loop is CASSLDGSFSYEQYF. CDR3 nucleotides: TGTGCCAGCAGCTTGGACGGGTCATTCTCCTACGAGCAGTACTTC.

The rearrangement joins TRBV27 to TRBJ1-1; 7 bases map to TRBD1. With V trimmed by 3 bases and J by 3 bases, 10 bases remained unmatched. Germline-derived CDR1 and CDR2 are MNHEY and SMNVEV (reference sequence). CDR3 length: 16 amino acids. The CDR3 sequence: CASSFRQGGGDTEAFF. CDR3 in DNA: TGTGCCAGCAGTTTCCGCCAAGGGGGCGGGGACACTGAAGCTTTCTTT.

The rearrangement joins TRBV5-4 to TRBJ2-7; 10 nucleotides line up with TRBD2. CDR3 length: 14 amino acids. Germline CDR1 reads SGHNT; CDR2 reads YYREEE (reference sequence). The junction had 6 bases not matched to a gene; V was cut back by 4 bases and J by 5 bases. CDR3: CASSSGGAVDEQYF. The CDR3 nucleotides read TGTGCCAGCAGCAGCGGGGGGGCCGTCGACGAGCAGTACTTC.

The chain recombines TRBV5-1 with TRBJ1-1; D gene uncertain. Trimming shortened V by 0 bases and J by 4 bases, and 16 bases separated the two germline ends. Per germline, CDR1 SGHRS and CDR2 YFSETQ. The CDR3 sequence is 16 residues long. This chain's CDR3 is CASSLERADESTEAFF. The CDR3 DNA reads as TGCGCCAGCAGCTTGGAGAGGGCTGATGAGTCCACTGAAGCTTTCTTT.

This chain connects TRBV9 to TRBJ2-2, with D perhaps being TRBD1 or TRBD2 (5 bases each). CDR1 is SGDLS and CDR2 is YYNGEE in the germline V gene. Trimming removed 3 bases from V and 1 base from J, with 16 bases in between. CDR3 length equals 17 residues. The CDR3 DNA is TGTGCCAGCAGCGGTCTTACTGGGACGGGGAACACCGGGGAGCTGTTTTTT. Translated: CASSGLTGTGNTGELFF.

This clone was detected only once. CDR3 loop: CASSLDRGDFEAFF. The CDR3 DNA sequence: TGTGCCAGCAGCTTGGACAGGGGTGATTTTGAAGCTTTCTTT. This chain joins TRBV11-2 and TRBJ1-1; 9 bases fit TRBD1. V lost 3 bases to trimming and J lost 7 bases; unmatched junction nucleotides: 6. Germline CDR1 SGHAT, CDR2 FQNNGV. CDR3 length: 14 amino acids.

The CDR3 nucleotides read TGCGCCAGCAGTGTCTCGGGACTAGCGGAGGTGCAGTACTTC. Translation gives CASSVSGLAEVQYF. The chain recombines TRBV10-2 with TRBJ2-7, with 11 bases aligning to TRBD2. The CDR3 sequence is 14 residues long. V was pared by 4 bases and J by 9 bases, with 8 bases of the junction left unmatched. The germline gives CDR1 WSHSY, CDR2 SAAADI.

The chain uses TRBV11-2 and TRBJ2-7; 10 bases are shared with TRBD1. CDR3 size: 15 residues. Looked up from germline, CDR1 is SGHAT and CDR2 is FQNNGV. J lost 3 bases, V lost 4 bases, and 6 bases had no gene match. The CDR3 loop is CASSSAGQGIYEQYF. DNA for the CDR3: TGTGCCAGCAGCTCAGCGGGACAGGGGATCTACGAGCAGTACTTC.

Turning to this clone: Other DNA sequences within the sample encode an identical CDR3. DNA for the CDR3: TGTGCCAGCAGTTTATATCGGGGTACAACTAATGAAAAACTGTTTTTT. Translating it yields CASSLYRGTTNEKLFF. The rearrangement joins TRBV28 to TRBJ1-4; D gene unclear. This CDR3 comprises 16 residues. Per germline, CDR1 MDHEN and CDR2 SYDVKM. Trimming pared 1 base from V and 0 bases from J, leaving 9 bases between.

This sequence joins TRBV25-1 and TRBJ2-7; D uncertain. The CDR3 is 14 amino acids. V lost 3 bases to trimming and J lost 5 bases, with 14 bases between them. CDR1 is MGHDK, CDR2 SYGVNS, per germline. The CDR3 nucleotides are TGTGCCAGCAGTGAGAGACTGCCCCCCGACGAGCAGTACTTC. This sequence encodes CASSERLPPDEQYF.

This chain joins TRBV7-2 and TRBJ2-2, with 8 bases identical to TRBD1. This CDR3 contains 16 residues. Losses at the gene ends were 3 bases for V and 4 bases for J; bases not matched to a gene: 7. Germline V gene data show CDR1 as SGHTA and CDR2 as FQGNSA. The CDR3 coding sequence is TGTGCCAGCAGCTTGCGGACAGGGCGCCCCACCGGGGAGCTGTTTTTT. Protein: CASSLRTGRPTGELFF.

The J gene is TRBJ2-1, the V gene TRBV7-9; D unresolved. Trimming cost V 1 base and J 8 bases, with 15 bases left between them. Germline V gene data show CDR1 as SEHNR and CDR2 as FQNEAQ (reference sequence). This CDR3 spans 15 amino acids. The CDR3 DNA sequence: TGTGCCAGCAGCTTAGTCGGGCTCTGGCAGGATGAGCAGTTCTTC. Translation gives CASSLVGLWQDEQFF.

The gene calls are TRBV4-1 and TRBJ1-1; D gene ambiguous. V lost 1 base and J lost 1, with 7 bases in between. Germline loops: CDR1 MGHRA, CDR2 YSYEKL. The CDR3 has 14 residues. DNA for the CDR3: TGCGCCAGCAGCCAAGCGGTGAGGAACACTGAAGCTTTCTTT. It yields the protein CASSQAVRNTEAFF.

The chain joins TRBV7-2 to TRBJ2-2; the match to TRBD2 covers 8 bases. The length of the CDR3 is 14 residues. V was clipped by 6 bases and J by 4 bases; unmatched bases: 4. Germline V gene sequence: CDR1 SGHTA, CDR2 FQGNSA. CDR3 loop: CASRTLAGTGELFF. The CDR3 DNA reads as TGTGCCAGCAGAACCCTAGCGGGCACCGGGGAGCTGTTTTTT.

In DNA form, the CDR3 reads TGTGCTAGTGTCGCAGTGGGGGCTAGCGGGGACTTTAGCACAGATACGCAGTATTTT. Its translation is CASVAVGASGDFSTDTQYF. The chain joins TRBV12-5 to TRBJ2-3; 9 positions match TRBD2. The CDR3 runs to 19 residues. Trimming took 7 bases from V and 0 from J; bases not matched to a gene: 17. CDR1 is LGHNT, CDR2 FRNRAP, per germline.

V is TRBV29-1 and J is TRBJ2-1; the match to TRBD1 covers 9 bases. CDR1 SQVTM and CDR2 ANQGSEA come from the germline V gene. There are 13 residues in the CDR3. The V gene end was trimmed by 7 bases and the J gene end by 4 bases; junction bases not matched to a gene: 5. CDR3 amino acids: CSGRTGAYNEQFF. Here the CDR3 DNA reads TGCAGCGGTAGGACAGGGGCGTACAATGAGCAGTTCTTC.

The rearrangement joins TRBV28 to TRBJ2-3; 7 positions agree with TRBD1. The trim removed 6 bases at V and 0 bases at J, leaving 12 bases unmatched. Germline V gene lookup returns CDR1 MDHEN and CDR2 SYDVKM. This CDR3 has 17 amino acids. For the CDR3, the DNA is TGTGCCAGCAGCAGCATTACAGGGGCATCTAGCACAGATACGCAGTATTTT. Translating it yields CASSSITGASSTDTQYF.

This chain uses TRBV27 with TRBJ2-1; D call uncertain. Germline-derived CDR1 and CDR2 are MNHEY and SMNVEV (reference sequence). This CDR3 is 13 amino acids long. The V end was cut by 0 bases, the J end by 9 bases, with 9 bases between. The chain's CDR3 is CASSLSRATEQFF. In DNA form, the CDR3 reads TGTGCCAGCAGTTTATCGCGAGCGACTGAGCAGTTCTTC.

The rearrangement links TRBV19 to TRBJ2-7; D is unresolved. Between the trimmed V and J ends, which lost 0 bases and 1 base, there was a span of 7 bases. The CDR3 is 14 residues long. Per the germline V gene, CDR1 is LNHDA and CDR2 is SQIVND (reference sequence). The CDR3 is CASSIDVGSYEQYF. The CDR3 region has the DNA TGTGCCAGTAGTATAGACGTAGGTTCCTACGAGCAGTACTTC.

The J gene is TRBJ2-7, the V gene TRBV5-6; TRBD1 or TRBD2 may be the D gene (6 bases each). Trimming stripped 0 bases from V and 3 bases from J, with 13 bases between. CDR3 size: 15 residues. Germline CDR1 SGHDT, CDR2 YYEEEE. The CDR3 DNA is TGTGCCAGCAGCTTGGAGGGGGGCGGAGGCTACGAGCAGTACTTC. It codes for CASSLEGGGGYEQYF.

For the CDR3, the DNA is TGTGCCAGTAGTTCTGGACAGGAATCCTACGAGCAGTACTTC. Translated, it gives CASSSGQESYEQYF. The chain joins TRBV19 to TRBJ2-7; TRBD1 matches at 7 bases. The trim removed 5 bases at V and 1 base at J, leaving 5 bases unmatched. This CDR3 spans 14 amino acids. In germline, CDR1 is LNHDA, CDR2 SQIVND (reference sequence).

The gene calls are TRBV5-1 and TRBJ1-1, with 10 positions matching TRBD1. The germline V gene encodes CDR1 SGHRS and CDR2 YFSETQ. Trimming removed 2 bases from V and 1 base from J; junction bases left unmatched: 5. CDR3 size: 16 residues. The CDR3 DNA is TGCGCCAGCAGCTTCCCCGGGACAGGGGAGAACACTGAAGCTTTCTTT. This sequence encodes CASSFPGTGENTEAFF.